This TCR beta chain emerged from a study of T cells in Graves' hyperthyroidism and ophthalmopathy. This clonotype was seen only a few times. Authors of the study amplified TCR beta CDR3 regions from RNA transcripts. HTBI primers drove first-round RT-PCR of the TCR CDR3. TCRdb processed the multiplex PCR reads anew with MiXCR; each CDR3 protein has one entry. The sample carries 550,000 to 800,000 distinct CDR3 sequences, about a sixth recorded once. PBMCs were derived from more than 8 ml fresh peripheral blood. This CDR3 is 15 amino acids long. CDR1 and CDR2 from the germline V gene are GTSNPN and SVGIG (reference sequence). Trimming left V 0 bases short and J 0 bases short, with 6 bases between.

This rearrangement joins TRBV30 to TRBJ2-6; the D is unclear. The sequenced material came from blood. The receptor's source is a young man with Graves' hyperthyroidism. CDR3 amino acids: CAWSVSYSGANVLTF. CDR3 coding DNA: TGTGCCTGGAGTGTTTCTTACTCTGGGGCCAACGTCCTGACTTTC.